This passage covers 27 T cell receptor beta chains from one sample sequenced in a study of blood T cells in healthy people across ages. Next came a second PCR, run for roughly 6 to 11 cycles, which used a sample-barcoded 5' primer along with a J-beta primer mix. TCRdb redid the calling of the 5' RACE reads with MiXCR, one entry per CDR3 protein. Of about 1.5 million distinct CDR3 sequences listed, roughly two fifths are singletons. What was sequenced was blood. These receptors were obtained from a woman aged 18-30 years in good health.

Only a few counts were recorded for this clonotype. V usage is TRBV20-1 and J usage is TRBJ1-5, with D unresolved. V lost 0 bases, J lost 9 bases, and 18 bases lay in between. The CDR3 runs to 15 residues. Germline-derived CDR1 and CDR2 are DFQATT and SNEGSKA (reference sequence). The CDR3: CSARDRTAMGSPQHF. As DNA, the CDR3 is TGCAGTGCTAGAGACAGGACGGCGATGGGATCGCCCCAGCATTTT.

The rearrangement links TRBV9 to TRBJ2-6; 8 nucleotides agree with TRBD1. V gave up 4 bases and J gave up 0 bases; unmatched junction bases: 6. The length of the CDR3 is 17 residues. Germline lookup yields CDR1 SGDLS and CDR2 YYNGEE. CDR3 in amino acids: CASSPRTGFSGANVLTF. CDR3 coding DNA: TGTGCCAGCAGCCCGAGGACAGGGTTCTCTGGGGCCAACGTCCTGACTTTC.

The chain has TRBV4-1 and TRBJ1-1; D remains ambiguous. The CDR3 covers 15 residues. Germline CDR1 MGHRA, CDR2 YSYEKL. V was trimmed by 0 bases and J by 0 bases, leaving 8 bases between them. The CDR3 is CASSQEDTLNTEAFF. The DNA for the CDR3 is TGCGCCAGCAGCCAAGAAGACACCTTGAACACTGAAGCTTTCTTT.

This chain uses TRBV12-3 or TRBV12-4 with TRBJ1-1, with 11 bases fitting TRBD1. This CDR3 comprises 16 residues. The V and J ends lost 7 bases and 3 bases, in that order; junction bases with no gene match: 10. The CDR3, as DNA: TGTGCCAGCACCATGGGACAGGGGGAAGGGTACACTGAAGCTTTCTTT. The encoded protein is CASTMGQGEGYTEAFF.

This clonotype was seen ten or more times. The rearrangement links TRBV4-1 to TRBJ2-5; no clear D. V was shortened by 1 base and J by 2 bases, with 5 bases between the two germline ends. CDR1 MGHRA and CDR2 YSYEKL come from the germline V gene. The CDR3 totals 13 residues. This chain's CDR3 is CASSQGLQETQYF. The CDR3 DNA follows: TGCGCCAGCAGCCAAGGGCTACAAGAGACCCAGTACTTC.

V gene TRBV21-1 combines with J gene TRBJ2-3; TRBD2, the table's D call, lacks a check against the DNA. TRBV21-1 is reported as a pseudogene. This CDR3 is 18 amino acids long. The CDR3 loop is CASSKRTSGSKYTDTQYF. In DNA form, the CDR3 reads TGTGCCAGCAGCAAGCGGACTAGCGGGAGCAAATACACAGATACGCAGTATTTT.

The gene calls are TRBV4-3 and TRBJ1-1, with a tentative D call TRBD1 (5 bases). Trimming removed 0 bases at V and 4 bases at J, with 15 bases between. The CDR3 is made up of 16 amino acids. Germline V lookup: CDR1 LGHNA, CDR2 YSLEER. CDR3: CASSQETGSGATEAFF. The CDR3, as DNA: TGCGCCAGCAGCCAAGAGACGGGGAGTGGGGCCACTGAAGCTTTCTTT.

This sequence joins TRBV9 and TRBJ2-3; possible D gene TRBD2, 6 bases. Germline-derived CDR1 and CDR2 are SGDLS and YYNGEE. This CDR3 spans 16 amino acids. Trimming took off 0 bases at V and 1 base at J, with 12 bases between the two ends. The CDR3 sequence: CASSVDDSGGTDTQYF. The CDR3 DNA is TGTGCCAGCAGCGTAGATGATAGCGGAGGCACAGATACGCAGTATTTT.

A few counts support this clonotype. CDR3 sequence (DNA): TGCAGTGCTAGAGTTCTGACTAGCGGGAGTTCAGAGACCCAGTACTTC. It codes for CSARVLTSGSSETQYF. The chain couples TRBV20-1 to TRBJ2-5; 12 bases are a match to TRBD2. This CDR3 region has 16 residues. Unmatched junction bases numbered 7, after V lost 1 base and J lost 4 bases. Germline V gives CDR1 DFQATT, CDR2 SNEGSKA (reference sequence).

This clonotype was observed a few times. V usage is TRBV12-3 or TRBV12-4 and J usage is TRBJ1-4; 7 bases are shared with TRBD1. Trimming took 5 bases from V and 4 from J; bases not matched to a gene: 7. The CDR3 covers 15 residues. Here the CDR3 DNA reads TGTGCCAGCAGTAGGCCAGGGGGGGTTAATGAAAAACTGTTTTTT. This codes for CASSRPGGVNEKLFF.

This rearrangement joins TRBV3-1 to TRBJ2-3; perhaps TRBD1 as D (5 bases). V lost 0 bases, J lost 4 bases, and 11 bases lay in between. The CDR3 runs 15 residues. Germline CDR1 reads LGHDT; CDR2 reads YNNKEL (reference sequence). The CDR3 protein is CASSQEQQGSDTQYF. The CDR3 nucleotides are TGTGCCAGCAGCCAAGAACAGCAGGGTTCAGATACGCAGTATTTT.

In this sample, this clonotype turned up a few times. J is TRBJ2-7 and V is TRBV24-1; D tentatively fits TRBD1 or TRBD2 (5 bases each). Germline CDR1 KGHDR, CDR2 SFDVKD. The CDR3 loop spans 14 amino acids. V lost 8 bases to trimming and J lost 0 bases, with 13 bases between them. The DNA of the CDR3 is TGTGCCACCATCCCGGGACGGAGCTCCTACGAGCAGTACTTC. This translates into CATIPGRSSYEQYF.

V and J are TRBV7-8 and TRBJ2-5; TRBD2 aligns across 9 bases. CDR1 is SGHVS, CDR2 FQNEAQ, per germline. V lost 6 bases and J lost 11; bases outside the gene matches: 13. This CDR3 comprises 14 residues. DNA for the CDR3: TGTGCCAGCAGTCGGACTAGCGCGGCCAATGAGCAGTACTTC. Its protein is CASSRTSAANEQYF. Supplemented by reference TRBV7-8 and TRBJ2-5, the full variable domain reads GAGVSQSPRYKVAKRGQDVALRCDPISGHVSLFWYQQALGQGPEFLTYFQNEAQLDKSGLPSDRFFAERPEGSVSTLKIQRTQQEDSAVYLCASSRTSAANEQYFGPGTRLLVL.

J is TRBJ2-2 and V is TRBV24-1; the D is unclear. Germline V lookup: CDR1 KGHDR, CDR2 SFDVKD. This CDR3 contains 12 residues. Deletions cut 2 bases from V and 8 bases from J, with 5 bases between. CDR3 sequence (DNA): TGTGCCACCAGTGATTCTATGGGGGAGCTGTTTTTT. Its protein is CATSDSMGELFF.

The rearrangement links TRBV10-3 to TRBJ2-1; 7 nucleotides match TRBD1. V dropped 3 bases and J dropped 6; count of bases not matched to a gene: 5. Germline V lookup: CDR1 ENHRY, CDR2 SYGVKD. CDR3 size: 14 residues. The DNA of the CDR3 is TGTGCCATCAGTGAATCACAGGGGAGCAATGAGCAGTTCTTC. As protein: CAISESQGSNEQFF.

As regards this clonotype: Mismatch with germline at one junction end may stem from a read error. The CDR3 DNA is TGTGCCAGCAGCCCCCATTGGAGTTTACGATCGAGCTCCTACAATGAGCGGTTCTTC. This sequence encodes CASSPHWSLRSSSYNERFF. The chain uses TRBV7-9 and TRBJ2-1; D is unresolved. The CDR3 runs 19 residues. The germline CDR1 and CDR2 sequences are SEHNR and FQNEAQ (reference sequence).

This rearrangement joins TRBV6-5 to TRBJ1-6; no clear D gene. Trimming shortened V by 0 bases and J by 6 bases, and 12 bases separated the two germline ends. This CDR3 comprises 16 residues. Germline values: CDR1 MNHEY, CDR2 SVGAGI. The CDR3 sequence: CASSYSRRVGNSPLHF. CDR3 bases: TGTGCCAGCAGTTACTCGCGAAGGGTCGGTAATTCACCCCTCCACTTT.

Regarding this clonotype: One end of the junction varies from germline; a read error may be responsible. The rearrangement links TRBV4-3 to TRBJ2-6; D remains unclear. Germline V CDR1 and CDR2: LGHNA, YSLEER. This CDR3 region has 16 residues. The CDR3: CATSQVMGSGANVLTF. CDR3 in DNA: TGCGCCACCAGCCAAGTTATGGGCTCTGGGGCCAACGTCCTGACTTTC.

The chain employs TRBV12-3 or TRBV12-4 and TRBJ2-3, with D perhaps matching TRBD1 (5 bases). CDR3 length: 15 amino acids. Trimming took 6 bases from V and 6 from J, leaving 19 bases between them. The DNA of the CDR3 is TGTGCCAGCAGGTTCCAGGGCCGCCCCGTTGATACGCAGTATTTT. Translated, it gives CASRFQGRPVDTQYF.

Remarks on this clonotype: This could be a read error, since a much larger clone is one nucleotide away. This chain links TRBV10-3 with TRBJ2-1, with D tentatively TRBD1 (6 bases). V gave up 10 bases and J gave up 9 bases, with 16 bases separating them. The CDR3 contains 12 residues. Germline values: CDR1 ENHRY, CDR2 SYGVKD. The DNA for the CDR3 is TGTGCCACCAGGGACATATTAGGTGAGCAGTTCTTC. Translated: CATRDILGEQFF.

CDR3 sequence (DNA): TGTGCCACACACTCACAGGGGAGCTCCTATAATTCACCCCTCCACTTT. Amino acids: CATHSQGSSYNSPLHF. V usage is TRBV6-5 and J usage is TRBJ1-6, with 7 positions matching TRBD1. The germline gives CDR1 MNHEY, CDR2 SVGAGI. This CDR3 region has 16 residues. Trimming removed 10 bases from V and 0 bases from J; junction bases left unmatched: 9.

This chain links TRBV5-1 with TRBJ1-1; TRBD1 might be the D (5 bases). The CDR3 length is 16 residues. V was shortened by 4 bases and J by 2 bases, with 18 bases between the two germline ends. The germline gives CDR1 SGHRS, CDR2 YFSETQ. The CDR3 sequence is CASSLFGGGSNTEAFF. The DNA for the CDR3 is TGCGCCAGCAGCCTCTTCGGCGGGGGATCAAACACTGAAGCTTTCTTT.

This sequence joins TRBV30 and TRBJ1-1, with D unresolved. The germline V gene encodes CDR1 GTSNPN and CDR2 SVGIG (reference sequence). Trimming took off 0 bases at V and 3 bases at J, with 5 bases between the two ends. This CDR3 spans 12 amino acids. CDR3 sequence reads: CAWSVHHTEAFF. The CDR3, as DNA: TGTGCCTGGAGTGTACATCACACTGAAGCTTTCTTT.

V and J are TRBV12-3 or TRBV12-4 and TRBJ2-5; D might be TRBD1 (6 bases). The CDR3 extends over 14 amino acids. Trimming stripped 6 bases from V and 1 base from J, with 12 bases between. The CDR3: CASSSTGRQETQYF. DNA for the CDR3: TGTGCCAGCAGCTCGACAGGTCGCCAAGAGACCCAGTACTTC.

This clonotype occurred a few times. CDR3 DNA: TGTGCCAGCAGCTTATCAACAGGGGACACCGGGGAGCTGTTTTTT. Translated: CASSLSTGDTGELFF. This chain connects TRBV7-2 to TRBJ2-2; the match to TRBD1 covers 7 bases. This CDR3 region has 15 residues. Germline loops: CDR1 SGHTA, CDR2 FQGNSA. The junction had 3 bases not matched to a gene; V was cut back by 2 bases and J by 3 bases.

This clonotype showed up just a few times. The chain recombines TRBV4-1 with TRBJ2-7; D is uncertain. V lost 0 bases, J lost 2 bases, and 11 bases lay in between. This CDR3 region has 15 residues. Germline V gene sequence: CDR1 MGHRA, CDR2 YSYEKL. CDR3 loop: CASSQDAGVTYEQYF. CDR3 in DNA: TGCGCCAGCAGCCAAGATGCCGGTGTCACCTACGAGCAGTACTTC.

This clonotype was seen only a few times. This chain joins TRBV6-5 and TRBJ2-7; 7 nucleotides line up with TRBD2. Germline CDR1 MNHEY, CDR2 SVGAGI. The CDR3 sequence is 16 residues long. J gave up 3 bases and V 0 bases, and 8 bases lay outside the gene matches. The CDR3 coding sequence is TGTGCCAGCAGTTACTCGTCGGCTAGCGGACACTACGAGCAGTACTTC. It yields the protein CASSYSSASGHYEQYF.